This T cell receptor beta chain was sequenced during a study of cytomegalovirus exposure and HLA in healthy donors. Broader study findings: Confirmation was obtained in vitro that three CMV-associated chains are specific for CMV antigens.

Of note for this clone: Its specificity is unknown.

PCR used 60 Vbeta primers and 13 Jbeta primers. Clones were sequenced by immunoSEQ multiplex PCR, and TCRdb holds only the in-frame ones, with some missing. The sample contains under 200,000 clones, over 75% of which appear only once. Germline V gives CDR1 SQVTM, CDR2 ANQGSEA. V lost 6 bases, J lost 2 bases, and 4 bases stayed unmatched. This CDR3 is 15 amino acids long. The receptor was isolated from a man aged 60 to 75 in good health and CMV-seronegative. The chain uses TRBV29-1 and TRBJ2-6, with 10 bases identical to TRBD1. The source material was PBMCs. CDR3 DNA: TGCAGCGTACGGGACAGGGGTCCTGGGGCCAACGTCCTGACTTTC. It codes for CSVRDRGPGANVLTF. Full variable domain (missing parts from reference TRBV29-1 and TRBJ2-6): SAVISQKPSRDICQRGTSLTIQCQVDSQVTMMFWYRQQPGQSLTLIATANQGSEATYESGFVIDKFPISRPNLTFSTLTVSNMSPEDSSIYLCSVRDRGPGANVLTFGAGSRLTVL.